This paragraph covers one T cell receptor beta chain sequence. The data stem from a study of early T cells in non-severe SARS-CoV-2 infection. Trimming removed 2 bases from V and 4 bases from J, with 8 bases in between. The CDR3 contains 14 residues. The germline V gene encodes CDR1 MNHNY and CDR2 SVGAGI (reference sequence). Unique molecular identifier tags were affixed to discrete cDNA molecules. TCRdb ran MiXCR on the 5' RACE reads and lists one entry per CDR3 protein. The profile covers roughly 90,000 distinct CDR3 sequences, with about 15% appearing a single time and roughly 6.5% taken by the ten largest.

Specimen: whole blood. V and J are TRBV6-6 and TRBJ1-4; the D gene is possibly TRBD1 (5 bases). This TCR was recovered from an adult who was a healthcare worker with PCR-confirmed SARS-CoV-2 infection or an uninfected control (not recorded which). The CDR3 region is CASSYERGNEKLFF. CDR3 sequence (DNA): TGTGCCAGCAGTTACGAGAGGGGTAATGAAAAACTGTTTTTT.